The following is a T cell receptor beta chain sequence with its context. Per the study methods: Reference gene primer amplification yielded estimated nucleated cell counts. Libraries were prepared by immunoSEQ multiplex PCR; TCRdb keeps only in-frame clonotypes and omits some of them. V, J and clone size are taken as reported in that table, and D and trimming were inferred from the DNA itself. This sample has about 58,000 clones, with approximately 89% found just once. V was clipped by 5 bases and J by 9 bases; unmatched bases: 13. This CDR3 has 15 amino acids. Germline V gene sequence: CDR1 SGHTA, CDR2 FQGNSA. The data originate from a study of blood T cell repertoires in COVID-19. Study at large: Acute-phase and convalescent COVID-19 samples originated in the United States, Italy and Spain. Nucleic acid was either cDNA or gDNA, and it came from T cells, B-cell-depleted T cells, or PBMCs.

The receptor's source is a woman aged 60-75 years with active COVID-19. The sample taken for sequencing was peripheral blood. The chain links TRBV7-2 to TRBJ2-1; 7 bases align to TRBD2. The CDR3 loop reads CASSASGHSFGEQFF. The CDR3 coding sequence is TGTGCCAGCAGCGCTAGCGGACATTCCTTCGGTGAGCAGTTCTTC.